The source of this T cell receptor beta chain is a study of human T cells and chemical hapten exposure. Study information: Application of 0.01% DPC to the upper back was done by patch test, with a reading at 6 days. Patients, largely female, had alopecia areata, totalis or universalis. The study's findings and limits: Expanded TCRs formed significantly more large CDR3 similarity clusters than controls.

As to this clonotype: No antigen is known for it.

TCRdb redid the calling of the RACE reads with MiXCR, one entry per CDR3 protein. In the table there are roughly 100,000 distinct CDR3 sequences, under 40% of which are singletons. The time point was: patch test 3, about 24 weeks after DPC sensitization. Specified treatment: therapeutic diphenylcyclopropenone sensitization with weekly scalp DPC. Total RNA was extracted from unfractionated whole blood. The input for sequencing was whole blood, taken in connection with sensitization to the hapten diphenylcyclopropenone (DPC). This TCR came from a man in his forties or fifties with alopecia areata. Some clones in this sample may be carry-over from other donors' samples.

The CDR3 region is CASSQDTQGNEQFF. In nucleotides, the CDR3 is TGCGCCAGCAGCCAAGATACCCAGGGGAATGAGCAGTTCTTC. J is TRBJ2-1 and V is TRBV4-3; D might be TRBD1 (6 bases). This CDR3 contains 14 residues. The germline V gene encodes CDR1 LGHNA and CDR2 YSLEER. The ends were cut back, 0 bases at V and 7 bases at J, with 10 bases in the middle.